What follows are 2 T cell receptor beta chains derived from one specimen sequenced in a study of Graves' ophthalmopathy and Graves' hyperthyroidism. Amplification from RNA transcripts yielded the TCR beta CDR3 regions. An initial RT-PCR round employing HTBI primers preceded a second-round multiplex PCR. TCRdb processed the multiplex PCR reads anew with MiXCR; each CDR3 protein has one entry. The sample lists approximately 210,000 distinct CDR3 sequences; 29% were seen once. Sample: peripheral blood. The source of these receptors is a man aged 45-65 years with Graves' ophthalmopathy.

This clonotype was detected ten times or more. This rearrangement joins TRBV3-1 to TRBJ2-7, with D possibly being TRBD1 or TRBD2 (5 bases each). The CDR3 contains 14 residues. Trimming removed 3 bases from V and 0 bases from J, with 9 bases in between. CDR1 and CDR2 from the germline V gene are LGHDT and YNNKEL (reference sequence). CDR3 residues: CASSQGTASYEQYF. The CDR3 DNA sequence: TGTGCCAGCAGCCAGGGGACGGCCTCCTACGAGCAGTACTTC.

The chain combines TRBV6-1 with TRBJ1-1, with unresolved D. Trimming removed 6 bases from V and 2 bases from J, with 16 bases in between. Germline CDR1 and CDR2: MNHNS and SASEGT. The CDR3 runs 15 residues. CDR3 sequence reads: CASSGGRPGNTEAFF. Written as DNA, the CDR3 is TGTGCCAGCAGCGGCGGACGGCCGGGAAACACTGAAGCTTTCTTT.